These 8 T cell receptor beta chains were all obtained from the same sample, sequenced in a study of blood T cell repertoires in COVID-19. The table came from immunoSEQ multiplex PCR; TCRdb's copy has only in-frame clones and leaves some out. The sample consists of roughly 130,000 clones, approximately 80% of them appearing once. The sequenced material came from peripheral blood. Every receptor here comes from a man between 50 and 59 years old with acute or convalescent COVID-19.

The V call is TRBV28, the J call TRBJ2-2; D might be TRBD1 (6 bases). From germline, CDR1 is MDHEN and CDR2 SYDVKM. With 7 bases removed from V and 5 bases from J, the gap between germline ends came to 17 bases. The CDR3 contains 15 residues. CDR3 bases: TGTGCCAGCATAGGAGCAGGGGCTGGAACCGGGGAGCTGTTTTTT. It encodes CASIGAGAGTGELFF.

DNA of the CDR3: TGTGCCAGCAGCGAAGACGGGACAGGGAACTATGGCTACACCTTC. Its protein is CASSEDGTGNYGYTF. This chain joins TRBV7-3 and TRBJ1-2; 9 nucleotides agree with TRBD1. The ends lost 5 bases at V and 2 bases at J; junction bases unmatched: 6. Germline CDR1 reads SGHTA; CDR2 reads FQGTGA. CDR3 length: 15 residues.

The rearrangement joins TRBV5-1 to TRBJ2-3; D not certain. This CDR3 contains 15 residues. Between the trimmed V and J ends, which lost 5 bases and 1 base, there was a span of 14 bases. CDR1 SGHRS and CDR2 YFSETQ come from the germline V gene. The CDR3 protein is CASRATEIRTDTQYF. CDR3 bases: TGCGCCAGCAGAGCGACTGAGATTCGCACAGATACGCAGTATTTT. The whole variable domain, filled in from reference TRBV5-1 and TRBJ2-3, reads KAGVTQTPRYLIKTRGQQVTLSCSPISGHRSVSWYQQTPGQGLQFLFEYFSETQRNKGNFPGRFSGRQFSNSRSEMNVSTLELGDSALYLCASRATEIRTDTQYFGPGTRLTVL.

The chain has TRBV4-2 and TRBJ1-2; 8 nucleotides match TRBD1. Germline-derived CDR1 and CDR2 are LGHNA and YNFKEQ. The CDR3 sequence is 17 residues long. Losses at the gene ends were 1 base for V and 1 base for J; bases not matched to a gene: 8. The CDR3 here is CASSQGGTGTINYGYTF. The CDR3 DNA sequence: TGTGCCAGCAGCCAAGGGGGGACAGGCACAATTAACTATGGCTACACCTTC.

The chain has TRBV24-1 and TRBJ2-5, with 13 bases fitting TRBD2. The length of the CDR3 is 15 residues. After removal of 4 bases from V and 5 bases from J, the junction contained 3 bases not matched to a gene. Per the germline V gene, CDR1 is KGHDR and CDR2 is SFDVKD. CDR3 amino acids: CATSDPTSGGETQYF. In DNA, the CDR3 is TGTGCCACCAGTGACCCGACTAGCGGGGGGGAGACCCAGTACTTC.

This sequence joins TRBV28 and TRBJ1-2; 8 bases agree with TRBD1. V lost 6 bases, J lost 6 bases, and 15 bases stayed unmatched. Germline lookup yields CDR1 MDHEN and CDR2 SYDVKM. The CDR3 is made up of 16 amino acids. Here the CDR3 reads CASRTDYRGVSHGYTF. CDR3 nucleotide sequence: TGTGCCAGCAGGACCGACTACAGGGGGGTGTCACATGGCTACACCTTC.

CDR3 bases: TGTGCCAGTAGTAGGTCCGGGGGGGGCCTTCCCTACGAGCAGTACTTC. This codes for CASSRSGGGLPYEQYF. V gene TRBV19 combines with J gene TRBJ2-7, with 8 bases aligning to TRBD2. The V segment lost 4 bases and the J segment 2 bases; nucleotides outside the gene matches: 10. Germline assignment: CDR1 LNHDA and CDR2 SQIVND (reference sequence). The CDR3 contains 16 residues.

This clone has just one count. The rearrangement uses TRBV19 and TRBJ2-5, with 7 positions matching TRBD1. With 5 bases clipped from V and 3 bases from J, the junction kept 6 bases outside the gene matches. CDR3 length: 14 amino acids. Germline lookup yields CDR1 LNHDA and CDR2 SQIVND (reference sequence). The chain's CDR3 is CASSVSGQKETQYF. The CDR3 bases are TGTGCCAGTAGTGTGTCGGGACAGAAAGAGACCCAGTACTTC.